These T cell receptor beta chains were read from a single sample in a study of shared clonotypes between healthy human individuals. Profiled with immunoSEQ multiplex PCR; TCRdb holds only in-frame clones, not every one. The sample includes some 360,000 clones, roughly 70% seen only once; the top ten take under 11%. What was sequenced was memory CD4+ T cells sorted from blood. The receptors were sampled from a man aged 30 to 39 in good health. The CDR3 runs from the conserved cysteine through the conserved F or W. A D gene is named only where the DNA matches it firmly. For some rows the clone size is stated as once, few or many, or as a class when expanded; others skip it.

cdr3_aa cdr3_nt j_call clone_size d_call v_call
CASSLADGGEQFF TGTGCCAGTAGTCTAGCCGATGGTGGTGAGCAGTTCTTC TRBJ2-1 . . TRBV19
CSVVSGGRSNEQFF TGCAGCGTTGTGTCGGGCGGGAGGTCAAATGAGCAGTTCTTC TRBJ2-1 . TRBD2 TRBV29-1
CASSTGGSDNEQFF TGTGCCAGCAGCACCGGGGGGTCGGACAATGAGCAGTTCTTC TRBJ2-1 . TRBD2 TRBV7-8
CASIRSRAGSEQFF TGTGCCAGCATCCGCTCTAGGGCTGGCAGTGAGCAGTTCTTC TRBJ2-1 . . TRBV27
CAWSVRWGRVAQETQYF TGTGCCTGGAGTGTACGTTGGGGTCGAGTGGCCCAAGAGACCCAGTACTTC TRBJ2-5 . . TRBV30
CASSEQGAGELFF TGTGCCAGCAGTGAACAGGGGGCCGGGGAGCTGTTTTTT TRBJ2-2 . TRBD1 TRBV25-1
CASSRPGTGVFDTQYF TGCGCCAGCAGCCGGCCCGGGACAGGGGTTTTTGATACGCAGTATTTT TRBJ2-3 . TRBD1 TRBV5-1
CASSYDGTNEQFF TGTGCCAGCAGTTACGACGGTACGAATGAGCAGTTCTTC TRBJ2-1 few . TRBV2
CASSFRVLTDTQYF TGTGCCAGCAGCTTCCGGGTCTTAACAGATACGCAGTATTTT TRBJ2-3 . . TRBV5-5
CASRRTGAYEQYF TGTGCCAGCCGCCGGACAGGGGCCTACGAGCAGTACTTC TRBJ2-7 . TRBD1 TRBV27
CASSDTYTYEQYF TGTGCCAGCAGTGATACATACACCTACGAGCAGTACTTC TRBJ2-7 . . TRBV6-1
CASRNQGAIQSGTQYF TGTGCCAGCAGAAATCAGGGGGCCATTCAATCGGGGACCCAGTACTTC TRBJ2-5 . TRBD1 TRBV28
CASSRGSGTGETGELFF TGTGCCAGCAGCCGCGGTAGTGGGACAGGGGAAACCGGGGAGCTGTTTTTT TRBJ2-2 few TRBD1 TRBV5-4
CASSVSGQGHNEQFF TGTGCCAGCAGCGTATCCGGACAGGGTCACAATGAGCAGTTCTTC TRBJ2-1 . TRBD1 TRBV9
CASSLGFSGTSGRSETQYF TGCGCCAGCAGCTTGGGGTTCTCGGGGACTAGCGGGAGAAGCGAGACCCAGTACTTC TRBJ2-5 . TRBD2 TRBV5-1
CASIATGGFQETQYF TGTGCCAGCATCGCGACAGGGGGTTTCCAAGAGACCCAGTACTTC TRBJ2-5 . TRBD1 TRBV7-6
CASSLSLAGGPNEQFF TGTGCCAGCAGCTTATCACTAGCGGGAGGGCCTAATGAGCAGTTCTTC TRBJ2-1 . TRBD2 TRBV7-6
CASRGSSGSNFYEQYF TGTGCCAGTAGGGGGAGTAGCGGGAGCAACTTCTACGAGCAGTACTTC TRBJ2-7 once TRBD2 TRBV19
CASSLLGQGDREQYF TGTGCCAGCAGCCTTCTGGGACAGGGGGACAGGGAGCAGTACTTC TRBJ2-7 . TRBD1 TRBV5-4
CASRGTGAEFF TGTGCCAGCAGAGGGACAGGGGCGGAGTTCTTC TRBJ2-1 . TRBD1 TRBV2
CASLGRLEAFF TGTGCCAGCTTGGGGAGGTTAGAAGCTTTCTTT TRBJ1-1 . . TRBV2
CASTTGVGDEQFF TGCGCCAGCACCACTGGAGTGGGAGATGAGCAGTTCTTC TRBJ2-1 . . TRBV10-1
CAIKASGSTDTQYF TGTGCCATCAAAGCTAGCGGCAGCACAGATACGCAGTATTTT TRBJ2-3 . TRBD2 TRBV10-3
CASSMTSGSGKTQYF TGTGCCAGTAGTATGACTAGCGGGAGCGGAAAGACCCAGTACTTC TRBJ2-5 . TRBD2 TRBV19
CASSPTGSEKLFF TGTGCCAGCTCACCCACAGGGAGTGAAAAACTGTTTTTT TRBJ1-4 . . TRBV18
CAWSVWNGGEQYF TGTGCCTGGAGTGTATGGAATGGGGGGGAGCAGTACTTC TRBJ2-7 few . TRBV30
CASKELGTDTQYF TGTGCCAGCAAGGAGTTGGGGACAGATACGCAGTATTTT TRBJ2-3 . . TRBV2
CASSLDGTGSYEQYF TGTGCCAGCAGCTTGGACGGGACAGGGTCCTACGAGCAGTACTTC TRBJ2-7 . TRBD1 TRBV7-2
CASSARGSSTGELFF TGTGCCAGCAGCGCACGGGGGAGCTCCACCGGGGAGCTGTTTTTT TRBJ2-2 . . TRBV11-3
CASSGGGHGYTF TGCGCCAGCAGCGGAGGGGGGCATGGCTACACCTTC TRBJ1-2 . . TRBV5-1
CASSHWTRDHSYNEQFF TGCGCCAGCAGTCATTGGACTCGGGACCACTCCTACAATGAGCAGTTCTTC TRBJ2-1 few . TRBV23-1
CASSLGGGANVLTF TGTGCCAGCAGCTTAGGAGGTGGGGCCAACGTCCTGACTTTC TRBJ2-6 . . TRBV7-2
CASSRAIGLSSYEQYF TGTGCCAGCAGCCGAGCGATTGGCCTCAGCTCCTACGAGCAGTACTTC TRBJ2-7 . . TRBV7-9
CASSRTSGRYEQFF TGTGCCAGTAGTAGGACTAGCGGGAGGTATGAGCAGTTCTTC TRBJ2-1 . TRBD2 TRBV19
CASSLDRGYEKLFF TGCGCCAGCAGCTTGGATCGGGGGTATGAAAAACTGTTTTTT TRBJ1-4 . . TRBV5-1
CASSDKGGYTGELFF TGTGCCAGCAGTGATAAAGGCGGGTACACCGGGGAGCTGTTTTTT TRBJ2-2 . . TRBV2
CASSPTVGYNEQFF TGTGCCAGCTCACCAACGGTTGGATACAATGAGCAGTTCTTC TRBJ2-1 . . TRBV18
CASSLRPPFGEQFF TGTGCCAGCAGTTTACGACCCCCGTTCGGGGAGCAGTTCTTC TRBJ2-1 few . TRBV27
CASSQGGQGFNEKLFF TGTGCCAGCAGCCAAGGGGGACAGGGCTTTAATGAAAAACTGTTTTTT TRBJ1-4 . TRBD1 TRBV4-2
CASQGDAGELFF TGTGCCAGTCAGGGAGATGCCGGGGAGCTGTTTTTT TRBJ2-2 once . TRBV6-1
CAGRGGQPNQPQHF TGTGCCGGTCGAGGAGGACAGCCCAATCAGCCCCAGCATTTT TRBJ1-5 . . TRBV28
CASSYSDPNYGYTF TGTGCCAGCAGTTACTCTGACCCTAACTATGGCTACACCTTC TRBJ1-2 . . TRBV6-5
CASSRSGITDTQYF TGTGCCAGCAGCCGTAGCGGAATCACAGATACGCAGTATTTT TRBJ2-3 . . TRBV7-2
CATSRGGLDQPQHF TGTGCCACCAGCAGAGGAGGGCTCGACCAGCCCCAGCATTTT TRBJ1-5 . . TRBV15
CASSLDYSQETQYF TGTGCCAGCAGCTTAGACTACAGCCAAGAGACCCAGTACTTC TRBJ2-5 . . TRBV11-3
CASSWTSGASTDTQYF TGTGCCAGCAGCTGGACTAGCGGGGCTAGCACAGATACGCAGTATTTT TRBJ2-3 . TRBD2 TRBV7-3
CASSEGLAGVKQFF TGTGCCAGCAGTGAGGGACTAGCGGGAGTCAAGCAGTTCTTC TRBJ2-1 . TRBD2 TRBV2
CASSTLGNRGTEAFF TGTGCCAGTAGTACCCTGGGTAATCGGGGCACTGAAGCTTTCTTT TRBJ1-1 few . TRBV19
CASSFLAGARTYNEQFF TGCGCCAGCAGCTTCCTAGCGGGAGCGAGGACCTACAATGAGCAGTTCTTC TRBJ2-1 . TRBD2 TRBV5-1
CASSEGPKIMTYTF TGTGCCAGCAGTGAGGGACCGAAAATTATGACCTACACCTTC TRBJ1-2 . . TRBV2
CSVESSPSIETNEQFF TGCAGCGTTGAGTCGTCCCCTAGCATCGAAACCAATGAGCAGTTCTTC TRBJ2-1 . . TRBV29-1
CASSTGLAQNNEQFF TGTGCCAGTAGTACCGGACTAGCGCAAAACAATGAGCAGTTCTTC TRBJ2-1 . TRBD2 TRBV19
CSATRGEEQYF TGCAGTGCTACCAGGGGAGAAGAGCAGTACTTC TRBJ2-7 once . TRBV20-1
CASSAMSYEQYF TGTGCCAGCAGCGCCATGTCCTACGAGCAGTACTTC TRBJ2-7 . . TRBV7-6
CASSLGGYSNQPQHF TGCGCCAGCAGCTTGGGGGGATATAGCAATCAGCCCCAGCATTTT TRBJ1-5 many . TRBV5-1
CASSPRRDRATGELFF TGTGCCAGCAGCCCTCGCCGGGACAGGGCCACCGGGGAGCTGTTTTTT TRBJ2-2 . TRBD1 TRBV7-2
CSVTGTGGLGTEAFF TGCAGCGTTACCGGGACAGGGGGCCTGGGCACTGAAGCTTTCTTT TRBJ1-1 . TRBD1 TRBV29-1
CASSLESGTQYF TGCGCCAGCAGCTTGGAATCCGGGACCCAGTACTTC TRBJ2-5 few . TRBV5-1
CASSPPQAPDEQYF TGTGCCAGCTCACCACCTCAGGCCCCTGACGAGCAGTACTTC TRBJ2-7 . . TRBV18
CASSLAGASGSNFNEQFF TGTGCCAGCAGCTTAGCGGGGGCTAGCGGGAGTAATTTCAATGAGCAGTTCTTC TRBJ2-1 . TRBD2 TRBV7-6